This T cell receptor (beta chain) was sequenced in a study of CD8 T cells in Susac syndrome. The RNA, roughly 0.45 to 1 ug, was put through reverse transcription using random hexamers. TCRdb re-derived calls from the immunoSEQ multiplex PCR reads in MiXCR, one entry per CDR3 protein. Among 100,000 to 150,000 distinct CDR3 sequences listed, more than 90% were seen once. Looked up from germline, CDR1 is ENHRY and CDR2 is SYGVKD. Germline trimming cut 2 bases from V and 10 bases from J; bases unmatched to any gene: 14. CDR3 length: 16 amino acids. The sample taken for sequencing was CD4+ T cells from PBMCs. This receptor was taken from a human donor in good health. The V gene is TRBV10-3, the J gene TRBJ1-1, with 9 bases matching TRBD1. CDR3 in amino acids: CAISEAGQGMDERAFF. CDR3 coding DNA: TGTGCCATCAGTGAGGCCGGACAGGGGATGGATGAAAGAGCTTTCTTT.